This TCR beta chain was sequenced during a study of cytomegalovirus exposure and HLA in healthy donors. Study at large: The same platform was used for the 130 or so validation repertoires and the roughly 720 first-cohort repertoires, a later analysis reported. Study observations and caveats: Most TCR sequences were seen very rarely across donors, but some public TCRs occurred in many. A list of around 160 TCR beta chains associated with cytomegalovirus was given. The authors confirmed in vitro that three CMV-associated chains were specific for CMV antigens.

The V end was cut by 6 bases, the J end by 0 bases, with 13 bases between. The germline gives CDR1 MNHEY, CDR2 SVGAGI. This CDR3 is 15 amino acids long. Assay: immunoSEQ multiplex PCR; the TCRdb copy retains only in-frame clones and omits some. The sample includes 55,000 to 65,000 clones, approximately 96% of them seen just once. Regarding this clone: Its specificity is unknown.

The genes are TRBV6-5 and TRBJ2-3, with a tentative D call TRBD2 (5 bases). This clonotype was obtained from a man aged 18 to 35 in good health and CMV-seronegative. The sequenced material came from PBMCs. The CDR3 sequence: CASSLLADSTDTQYF. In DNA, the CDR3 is TGTGCCAGCAGCCTCCTAGCAGACAGCACAGATACGCAGTATTTT.